One sample yielded the 6 T cell receptor beta chains listed below, sequenced in a study of T cells in women clearing cervical HPV infection. Only in-frame clones appear in the TCRdb table, and some are missing; sequencing was by immunoSEQ multiplex PCR. The repertoire table contains 30,000 to 45,000 clones. Sequenced: blood buffy coat. The receptors were sampled from a woman aged 18-70 years with a cervical HPV16 infection that either progressed to CIN3+ or cleared (not recorded which).

As regards this clone: The read ends 3 residues before the CDR3 terminus; that terminus is restored from the germline J gene. V is TRBV7-2 and J is TRBJ2-3; perhaps TRBD1 as D (6 bases). Germline-derived CDR1 and CDR2 are SGHTA and FQGNSA. The CDR3 is 13 amino acids. CDR3 loop: CASSRDNQETQYF. The sequenced CDR3 bases are TGTGCCAGCAGCAGGGACAACCAAGAGACG. The whole variable domain, remainder taken from reference TRBV7-2 and TRBJ2-3, is GAGVSQSPSNKVTEKGKDVELRCDPISGHTALYWYRQSLGQGLEFLIYFQGNSAPDKSGLPSDRFSAERTGGSVSTLTIQRTQQEDSAVYLCASSRDNQETQYFGPGTRLTVL.

On this clone: The DNA ends 3 residues before the CDR3 does, and the rest of the CDR3 is filled in from the germline J gene. The chain combines TRBV11-2 with TRBJ2-3; 9 positions agree with TRBD2. The V gene's germline CDR1 is SGHAT and CDR2 FQNNGV. With V trimmed by 3 bases and J by 5 bases, 3 bases remained unmatched. The CDR3 runs to 14 residues. CDR3 in amino acids: CASSLSGGIDTQYF. The covered CDR3 bases are TGTGCCAGCAGCTTGAGCGGGGGGATAGATACG. Combining the CDR3 with reference TRBV11-2 and TRBJ2-3 gives the whole variable domain EAGVAQSPRYKIIEKRQSVAFWCNPISGHATLYWYQQILGQGPKLLIQFQNNGVVDDSQLPKDRFSAERLKGVDSTLKIQPAKLEDSAVYLCASSLSGGIDTQYFGPGTRLTVL.

As regards this clone: The read halts 3 residues ahead of the CDR3 end, with the missing end drawn from the germline J gene. This chain joins TRBV5-1 and TRBJ2-3; 13 bases are shared with TRBD2. The CDR3 runs 15 residues. Germline V CDR1 and CDR2: SGHRS, YFSETQ. V shed 2 bases and J 5 bases; nucleotides not matched to a gene: 2. The CDR3 sequence: CASSLTSGGGDTQYF. The covered CDR3 bases are TGCGCCAGCAGCTTAACTAGCGGGGGGGGAGATACG.

With respect to this clone: The observed sequence ends 3 residues before the CDR3 terminus, with the missing tail filled in from the germline J gene. This chain joins TRBV18 and TRBJ1-2, with D possibly matching TRBD1 (6 bases). Per the germline V gene, CDR1 is KGHSH and CDR2 is LQKENI. CDR3 length: 17 residues. The DNA read from the CDR3 is TGTGCCAGCTCACCGAAGACTAGCGGGGGGGGCACAGATACC. It codes for CASSPKTSGGGTDT. The CDR3 in full is CASSPKTSGGGTDTYTF. The whole variable domain, remainder taken from reference TRBV18 and TRBJ1-2, is NAGVMQNPRHLVRRRGQEARLRCSPMKGHSHVYWYRQLPEEGLKFMVYLQKENIIDESGMPKERFSAEFPKEGPSILRIQQVVRGDSAAYFCASSPKTSGGGTDTYTFGSGTRLTVV.

Comments on this clone: The read gets to within 3 residues of the CDR3 end, and the germline J gene fills in the rest. This chain links TRBV30 with TRBJ2-2, with unresolved D. The germline gives CDR1 GTSNPN, CDR2 SVGIG (reference sequence). This CDR3 has 15 amino acids. Partial CDR3 DNA: TGTGCCTGGAGTGTGGCGACACTCCGGAACGAAAAG. Translated: CAWSVATLRNEK. The full CDR3 reads CAWSVATLRNEKLFF.

For this clone: The CDR3 end lies 3 residues beyond the end of the read and is filled in from the germline J gene. The chain recombines TRBV7-6 with TRBJ1-5, with D unclear. Germline V lookup: CDR1 SGHVS, CDR2 FNYEAQ. The CDR3 extends over 15 amino acids. The V end lost 1 base, the J end lost 5 bases, and 12 bases lay between the germline ends. The covered CDR3 bases are TGTGCCAGCAGCTTAGACGTAGGGTTCGATCAGCCC. Translated, it gives CASSLDVGFDQP. The entire CDR3 reads CASSLDVGFDQPQHF.